This T cell receptor (beta chain) was identified in a study of T cells in localized non-small cell lung cancer. Study findings and constraints: Only one tumor region was sequenced, so heterogeneity remains possible. Tumor showed lower T cell clonality than uninvolved adjacent lung, where it was highest.

Clones were read by immunoSEQ multiplex PCR, and TCRdb kept only the in-frame ones, dropping some. The table shows tens of thousands of clones, with more than 85% occurring only once. Comments on this clone: Its specificity is not known.

The length of the CDR3 is 14 residues. V was shortened by 7 bases and J by 2 bases, with 15 bases between the two germline ends. The germline V gene encodes CDR1 LNHDA and CDR2 SQIVND (reference sequence). The rearrangement joins TRBV19 to TRBJ2-7; the D gene is possibly TRBD1 (5 bases). The clonotype originates from a woman between 18 and 50 years old with stage III lung adenocarcinoma. The starting material was peripheral blood, obtained before any cancer treatment. CDR3 amino acids: CASTSVPGPYEQYF. Here the CDR3 DNA reads TGTGCCAGTACCTCGGTACCAGGGCCCTACGAGCAGTACTTC. The full variable domain, rest sourced from reference TRBV19 and TRBJ2-7, is DGGITQSPKYLFRKEGQNVTLSCEQNLNHDAMYWYRQDPGQGLRLIYYSQIVNDFQKGDIAEGYSVSREKKESFPLTVTSAQKNPTAFYLCASTSVPGPYEQYFGPGTRLTVT.